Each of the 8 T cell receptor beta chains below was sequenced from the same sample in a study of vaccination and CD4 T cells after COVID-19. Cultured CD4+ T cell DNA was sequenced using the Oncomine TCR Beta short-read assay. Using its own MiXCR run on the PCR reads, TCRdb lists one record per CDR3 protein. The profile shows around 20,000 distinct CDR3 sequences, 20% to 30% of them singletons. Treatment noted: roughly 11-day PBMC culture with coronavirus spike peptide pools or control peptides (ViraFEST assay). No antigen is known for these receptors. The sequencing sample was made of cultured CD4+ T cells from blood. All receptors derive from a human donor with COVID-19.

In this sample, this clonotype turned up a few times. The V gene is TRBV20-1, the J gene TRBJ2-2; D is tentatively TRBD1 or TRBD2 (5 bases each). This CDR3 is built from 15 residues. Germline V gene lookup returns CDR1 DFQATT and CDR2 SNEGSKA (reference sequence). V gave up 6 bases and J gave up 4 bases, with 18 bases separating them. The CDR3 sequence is CSAPLSGAATGELFF. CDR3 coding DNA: TGCAGTGCCCCGCTTTCCGGGGCGGCCACCGGGGAGCTGTTTTTT.

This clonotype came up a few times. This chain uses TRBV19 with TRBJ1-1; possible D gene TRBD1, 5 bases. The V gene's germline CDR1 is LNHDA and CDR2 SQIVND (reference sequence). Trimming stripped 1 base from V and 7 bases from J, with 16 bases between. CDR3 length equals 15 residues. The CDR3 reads CASSIGLKGRYEAFF. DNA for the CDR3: TGTGCCAGTAGTATAGGCTTAAAGGGACGGTATGAAGCTTTCTTT.

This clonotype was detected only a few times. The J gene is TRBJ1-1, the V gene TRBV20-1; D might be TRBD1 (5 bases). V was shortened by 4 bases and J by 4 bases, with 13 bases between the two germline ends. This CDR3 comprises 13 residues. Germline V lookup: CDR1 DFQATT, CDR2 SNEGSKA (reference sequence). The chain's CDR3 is CSAKTPGGTEAFF. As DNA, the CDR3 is TGCAGTGCTAAGACGCCGGGGGGCACTGAAGCTTTCTTT.

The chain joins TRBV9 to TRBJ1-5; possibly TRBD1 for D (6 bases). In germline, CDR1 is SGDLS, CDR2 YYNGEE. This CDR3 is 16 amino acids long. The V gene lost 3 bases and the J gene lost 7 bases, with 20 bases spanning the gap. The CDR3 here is CASSEAGQGSDQPQHF. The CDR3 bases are TGTGCCAGCAGCGAAGCCGGGCAGGGGTCCGACCAGCCCCAGCATTTT.

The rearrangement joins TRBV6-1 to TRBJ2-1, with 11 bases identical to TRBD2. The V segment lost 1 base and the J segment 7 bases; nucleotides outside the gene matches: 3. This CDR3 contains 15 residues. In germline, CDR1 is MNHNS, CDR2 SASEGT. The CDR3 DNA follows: TGTGCCAGCAGTGAAGGACTAGCGGGATTTAATGAGCAGTTCTTC. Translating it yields CASSEGLAGFNEQFF.

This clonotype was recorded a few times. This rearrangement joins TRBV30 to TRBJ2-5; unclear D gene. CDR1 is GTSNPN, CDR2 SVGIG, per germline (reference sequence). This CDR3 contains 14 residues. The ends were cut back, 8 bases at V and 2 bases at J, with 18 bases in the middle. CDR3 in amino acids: CAAPGSPNQETQYF. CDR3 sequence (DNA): TGTGCCGCCCCAGGAAGTCCAAATCAAGAGACCCAGTACTTC. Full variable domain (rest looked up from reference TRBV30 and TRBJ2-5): SQTIHQWPATLVQPVGSPLSLECTVEGTSNPNLYWYRQAAGRGLQLLFYSVGIGQISSEVPQNLSASRPQDRQFILSSKKLLLSDSGFYLCAAPGSPNQETQYFGPGTRLLVL.

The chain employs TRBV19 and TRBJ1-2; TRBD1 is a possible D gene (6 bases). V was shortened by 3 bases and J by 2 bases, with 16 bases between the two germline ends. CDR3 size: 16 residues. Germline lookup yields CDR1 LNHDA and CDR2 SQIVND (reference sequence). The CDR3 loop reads CASSMRRGDSNYGYTF. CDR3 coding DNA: TGTGCCAGTAGTATGCGCAGGGGAGACTCCAACTATGGCTACACCTTC.

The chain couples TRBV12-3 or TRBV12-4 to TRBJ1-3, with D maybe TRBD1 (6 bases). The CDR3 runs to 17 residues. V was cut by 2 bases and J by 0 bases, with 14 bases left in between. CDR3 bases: TGTGCCAGCAGTTTATATGGGGGGCGAAGCTCTGGAAACACCATATATTTT. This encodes CASSLYGGRSSGNTIYF.